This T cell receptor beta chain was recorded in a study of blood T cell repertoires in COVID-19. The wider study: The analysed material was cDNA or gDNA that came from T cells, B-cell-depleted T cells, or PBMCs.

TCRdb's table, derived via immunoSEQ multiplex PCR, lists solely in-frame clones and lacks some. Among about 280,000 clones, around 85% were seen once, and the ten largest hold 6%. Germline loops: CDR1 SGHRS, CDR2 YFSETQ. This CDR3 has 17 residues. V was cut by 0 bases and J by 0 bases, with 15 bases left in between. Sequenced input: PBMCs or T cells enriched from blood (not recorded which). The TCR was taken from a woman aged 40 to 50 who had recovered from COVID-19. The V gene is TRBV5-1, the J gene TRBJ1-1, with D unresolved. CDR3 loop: CASSLGEGQVVNTEAFF. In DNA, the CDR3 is TGCGCCAGCAGCTTGGGAGAGGGTCAAGTCGTGAACACTGAAGCTTTCTTT. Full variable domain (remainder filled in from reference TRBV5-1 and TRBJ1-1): KAGVTQTPRYLIKTRGQQVTLSCSPISGHRSVSWYQQTPGQGLQFLFEYFSETQRNKGNFPGRFSGRQFSNSRSEMNVSTLELGDSALYLCASSLGEGQVVNTEAFFGQGTRLTVV.